The 31 T cell receptor beta chains below were found in one sample sequenced in a study of blood T cells in healthy people across ages. The use of a sample-barcoded 5' primer and a J-beta primer mix characterized a second PCR of roughly 6 to 11 cycles. Using its own MiXCR run on the 5' RACE reads, TCRdb lists one record per CDR3 protein. The sample consists of around 2 million distinct CDR3 sequences, about two fifths of them appearing once. The sample comprised blood. All receptors come from a human donor in good health.

This clonotype came up a few times. The genes are TRBV14 and TRBJ2-7; 7 nucleotides agree with TRBD1. This CDR3 is 15 amino acids long. V shed 0 bases, J shed 6 bases, and the junction held 8 bases outside the gene matches. Germline assignment: CDR1 SGHDN and CDR2 FVKESK. The CDR3 DNA sequence: TGTGCCAGCAGCCAAGATCTAGGGACAGCCTCCGAGCAGTACTTC. Its protein is CASSQDLGTASEQYF. The whole variable domain, filled in from reference TRBV14 and TRBJ2-7, reads EAGVTQFPSHSVIEKGQTVTLRCDPISGHDNLYWYRRVMGKEIKFLLHFVKESKQDESGMPNNRFLAERTGGTYSTLKVQPAELEDSGVYFCASSQDLGTASEQYFGPGTRLTVT.

The V call is TRBV3-1, the J call TRBJ2-4, with a possible D match to TRBD1 (6 bases). The CDR3 is 11 residues long. The germline V gene has CDR1 LGHDT and CDR2 YNNKEL (reference sequence). Between the trimmed V and J ends, which lost 5 bases and 14 bases, there was a span of 13 bases. In nucleotides, the CDR3 is TGTGCCAGCAGCAGGGGACATCTAAAGTACTTC. It translates to CASSRGHLKYF. Together with reference TRBV3-1 and TRBJ2-4, the CDR3 gives the full variable domain: DTAVSQTPKYLVTQMGNDKSIKCEQNLGHDTMYWYKQDSKKFLKIMFSYNNKELIINETVPNRFSPKSPDKAHLNLHINSLELGDSAVYFCASSRGHLKYFGAGTRLSVL.

V gene TRBV2 combines with J gene TRBJ2-1; 10 bases fit TRBD2. Germline trimming cut 7 bases from V and 9 bases from J; bases unmatched to any gene: 12. CDR3 length: 15 amino acids. From germline, CDR1 is SNHLY and CDR2 FYNNEI. The CDR3 reads CASMGIAGGRSEQFF. The CDR3 bases are TGTGCCAGCATGGGGATAGCGGGGGGCCGAAGTGAGCAGTTCTTC.

This clonotype has a handful of counts. This sequence joins TRBV20-1 and TRBJ2-1; 7 bases line up with TRBD1. The CDR3 runs to 15 residues. CDR1 and CDR2 from the germline V gene are DFQATT and SNEGSKA (reference sequence). V lost 6 bases and J lost 10; bases outside the gene matches: 18. In nucleotides, the CDR3 is TGCAGTGCCCTAACCGGGACAGCGACGTCCAGAGAGCAGTTCTTC. Translated, it gives CSALTGTATSREQFF.

This clonotype occurred a few times. The CDR3 region is CSARAGASQETQYF. The CDR3 nucleotides are TGCAGTGCTAGAGCGGGGGCTTCACAAGAGACCCAGTACTTC. The V and J genes are TRBV20-1 and TRBJ2-5; D tentatively reads TRBD1 or TRBD2 (6 bases each). CDR3 length equals 14 residues. Trimming cost V 1 base and J 2 bases, with 11 bases left between them. Germline V lookup: CDR1 DFQATT, CDR2 SNEGSKA (reference sequence).

The J gene is TRBJ1-1, the V gene TRBV29-1; no firm D call. This CDR3 spans 13 amino acids. Germline V CDR1 and CDR2: SQVTM, ANQGSEA. Trimming removed 2 bases at V and 1 base at J, with 8 bases between. The CDR3 region is CSVESTGNTEAFF. Written as DNA, the CDR3 is TGCAGCGTTGAATCGACTGGGAACACTGAAGCTTTCTTT.

The chain is built from TRBV20-1 and TRBJ2-1; TRBD1 aligns across 7 bases. The J segment lost 7 bases and the V segment lost 3 bases, leaving 6 bases of the junction unmatched. Germline loops: CDR1 DFQATT, CDR2 SNEGSKA (reference sequence). This CDR3 is built from 13 residues. The CDR3 DNA reads TGCAGTGCTAGTAGGCAGGGGGTTAATGAGCAGTTCTTC. Protein product: CSASRQGVNEQFF.

This clonotype was seen only once. A much more abundant neighbour one base away suggests this may be a read error. This rearrangement joins TRBV12-3 or TRBV12-4 to TRBJ2-7; 11 nucleotides agree with TRBD1. Trimming cost V 4 bases and J 5 bases; bases outside gene matches: 4. This CDR3 is built from 14 residues. CDR3 residues: CASSSWTGGHEQYF. Here the CDR3 DNA reads TGTGCCAGCAGTTCATGGACAGGGGGCCACGAGCAGTACTTC.

This clonotype was detected only a few times. The J gene is TRBJ2-7, the V gene TRBV7-9; either TRBD1 or TRBD2 may supply D (6 bases each). Trimming removed 2 bases at V and 3 bases at J, with 14 bases between. The CDR3 has 15 amino acids. Germline assignment: CDR1 SEHNR and CDR2 FQNEAQ (reference sequence). The CDR3 nucleotides read TGTGCCAGCAGCTTATTAGAGGGGGGCGGCTACGAGCAGTACTTC. This encodes CASSLLEGGGYEQYF.

This chain joins TRBV6-2 or TRBV6-3 and TRBJ1-1; TRBD1 might be the D (6 bases). Trimming took 6 bases from V and 4 from J, leaving 15 bases between them. The CDR3 is 14 residues long. Germline assignment: CDR1 MNHEY and CDR2 SVGEGT. As DNA, the CDR3 is TGTGCCAGCAGACAAACAGGGTATATCACTGAAGCTTTCTTT. It encodes CASRQTGYITEAFF.

In its sample, this clonotype was seen a few times. This chain uses TRBV9 with TRBJ2-5, with TRBD2 identical over 9 bases. Trimming at V came to 0 bases and at J to 0 bases, leaving 3 bases not matched to a gene. Germline V gene lookup returns CDR1 SGDLS and CDR2 YYNGEE. This CDR3 has 16 amino acids. CDR3 nucleotide sequence: TGTGCCAGCAGCGTAGAGACTAGCGGAGACCAAGAGACCCAGTACTTC. This sequence encodes CASSVETSGDQETQYF. Full variable domain (outside the CDR3, taken from reference TRBV9 and TRBJ2-5): DSGVTQTPKHLITATGQRVTLRCSPRSGDLSVYWYQQSLDQGLQFLIQYYNGEERAKGNILERFSAQQFPDLHSELNLSSLELGDSALYFCASSVETSGDQETQYFGPGTRLLVL.

The genes are TRBV2 and TRBJ2-5, with no clear D. In germline, CDR1 is SNHLY, CDR2 FYNNEI. CDR3 length equals 10 residues. V lost 6 bases, J lost 5 bases, and 4 bases lay in between. The CDR3 nucleotides are TGTGCCAGCAGACCCGAGACCCAGTACTTC. This encodes CASRPETQYF.

The chain joins TRBV6-6 to TRBJ2-7; maybe TRBD1 (6 bases). The CDR3 spans 14 residues. V lost 6 bases and J lost 4, with 16 bases in between. Germline CDR1 MNHNY, CDR2 SVGAGI (reference sequence). Here the CDR3 reads CASRFEGVRYEQYF. The DNA for the CDR3 is TGTGCCAGCAGATTCGAGGGGGTTCGGTACGAGCAGTACTTC.

This sequence joins TRBV2 and TRBJ2-7; a possible D gene is TRBD1 (6 bases). The CDR3 contains 13 residues. Germline values: CDR1 SNHLY, CDR2 FYNNEI. Trimming cost V 0 bases and J 10 bases, with 13 bases left between them. CDR3 loop: CASSEAPEGGQYF. The CDR3 nucleotides are TGTGCCAGCAGTGAAGCGCCTGAAGGGGGACAGTACTTC.

The rearrangement uses TRBV5-6 and TRBJ1-1; no firm D call. V was pared by 0 bases and J by 2 bases, with 14 bases between. The CDR3 loop spans 16 amino acids. Per the germline V gene, CDR1 is SGHDT and CDR2 is YYEEEE. The CDR3 protein is CASSLALGSVNTEAFF. DNA for the CDR3: TGTGCCAGCAGCTTGGCACTGGGATCGGTCAACACTGAAGCTTTCTTT.

This rearrangement joins TRBV2 to TRBJ2-7, with 12 bases fitting TRBD2. V trimming: 5 bases; J trimming: 6 bases; junction bases outside the gene matches: 11. There are 16 residues in the CDR3. Germline lookup yields CDR1 SNHLY and CDR2 FYNNEI. This CDR3 reads CASSSQTGTSGFEQYF. The CDR3 DNA follows: TGTGCCAGCAGTTCCCAGACCGGGACTAGCGGGTTCGAGCAGTACTTC.

This clonotype has just one count. This sequence joins TRBV5-5 and TRBJ1-1; maybe TRBD1 (6 bases). Germline V CDR1 and CDR2: SGHKS, YYEKEE (reference sequence). The CDR3 is 16 residues long. Trimming removed 9 bases at V and 1 base at J, with 22 bases between. In nucleotides, the CDR3 is TGTGCCACACACCGGGTTCAGGGGCATAGGAACACTGAAGCTTTCTTT. Its protein product is CATHRVQGHRNTEAFF. The full variable domain, in which reference TRBV5-5 and TRBJ1-1 provide the parts outside the CDR3, is DAGVTQSPTHLIKTRGQQVTLRCSPISGHKSVSWYQQVLGQGPQFIFQYYEKEERGRGNFPDRFSARQFPNYSSELNVNALLLGDSALYLCATHRVQGHRNTEAFFGQGTRLTVV.

This clonotype turned up a few times. The chain has TRBV7-9 and TRBJ1-2; no clear D gene. CDR3 length equals 13 residues. Trimming cost V 3 bases and J 5 bases, with 10 bases left between them. Germline CDR1 is SEHNR and CDR2 is FQNEAQ (reference sequence). Written as DNA, the CDR3 is TGTGCCAGCAGCTTGGACTCGATTTATGGCTACACCTTC. Its protein product is CASSLDSIYGYTF.

The CDR3 region is CSVGTGWNTEAFF. CDR3 nucleotides: TGCAGCGTTGGGACAGGTTGGAACACTGAAGCTTTCTTT. The chain recombines TRBV29-1 with TRBJ1-1; TRBD1 agrees at 7 bases. Losses at the gene ends were 4 bases for V and 1 base for J; bases not matched to a gene: 3. The CDR3 is 13 residues long. Germline V gene sequence: CDR1 SQVTM, CDR2 ANQGSEA. Full variable domain (outside the CDR3, taken from reference TRBV29-1 and TRBJ1-1): SAVISQKPSRDICQRGTSLTIQCQVDSQVTMMFWYRQQPGQSLTLIATANQGSEATYESGFVIDKFPISRPNLTFSTLTVSNMSPEDSSIYLCSVGTGWNTEAFFGQGTRLTVV.

The V call is TRBV6-2 or TRBV6-3, the J call TRBJ1-1, with no clear D. Germline CDR1 and CDR2: MNHEY and SVGEGT. Between the trimmed V and J ends, which lost 6 bases and 2 bases, there was a span of 13 bases. This CDR3 spans 14 amino acids. The CDR3 loop reads CASRKTHPNTEAFF. The CDR3 DNA sequence: TGTGCCAGCAGAAAGACCCACCCTAACACTGAAGCTTTCTTT.

V is TRBV7-2 and J is TRBJ1-1; D remains ambiguous. V was clipped by 5 bases and J by 0 bases, with 13 bases between them. This CDR3 contains 15 residues. Per the germline V gene, CDR1 is SGHTA and CDR2 is FQGNSA. CDR3: CASSHLSLLNTEAFF. The CDR3 coding sequence is TGTGCCAGCAGCCATCTGTCCCTTTTGAACACTGAAGCTTTCTTT.

This chain uses TRBV6-2 or TRBV6-3 with TRBJ2-1; TRBD2 agrees at 8 bases. Germline V CDR1 and CDR2: MNHEY, SVGEGT. This CDR3 has 16 residues. Trimming at V came to 7 bases and at J to 8 bases, leaving 16 bases not matched to a gene. In nucleotides, the CDR3 is TGTGCCAGCACCAAACCGGGACTAGTCGCCGGCTATGAGCAGTTCTTC. As protein: CASTKPGLVAGYEQFF.

The CDR3 spells CSARDRTGPGGYTF. The CDR3 DNA follows: TGCAGTGCTAGAGATCGGACAGGTCCAGGGGGCTACACCTTC. This chain uses TRBV20-1 with TRBJ1-2; 7 positions match TRBD1. Germline CDR1 DFQATT, CDR2 SNEGSKA (reference sequence). This CDR3 has 14 amino acids. J lost 8 bases, V lost 0 bases, and 9 bases had no gene match.

This clonotype has a handful of counts. The V gene is TRBV6-5, the J gene TRBJ2-1, with 9 bases identical to TRBD1. The CDR3 spans 16 residues. Germline V gene data show CDR1 as MNHEY and CDR2 as SVGAGI. V lost 0 bases, J lost 6 bases, and 6 bases stayed unmatched. CDR3 amino acids: CASSYSTGGGTNEQFF. Written as DNA, the CDR3 is TGTGCCAGCAGTTACTCGACAGGGGGGGGGACCAATGAGCAGTTCTTC.

Many counts were recorded for this clonotype. Compared with germline, one end of the junction differs, possibly owing to a read error. The CDR3 loop is CASSPTGNYEQYF. The DNA of the CDR3 is TGTGCCAGCAGCCCAACAGGGAACTACGAGCAGTACTTC. The rearrangement links TRBV5-1 to TRBJ2-7; weak D call: TRBD1 (6 bases). The germline CDR1 and CDR2 sequences are SGHRS and YFSETQ. This CDR3 has 13 amino acids. The full variable domain, in which reference TRBV5-1 and TRBJ2-7 provide the parts outside the CDR3, is KAGVTQTPRYLIKTRGQQVTLSCSPISGHRSVSWYQQTPGQGLQFLFEYFSETQRNKGNFPGRFSGRQFSNSRSEMNVSTLELGDSALYLCASSPTGNYEQYFGPGTRLTVT.

V gene TRBV12-3 or TRBV12-4 combines with J gene TRBJ2-7; possibly TRBD2 for D (5 bases). The CDR3 is made up of 16 amino acids. The V gene lost 6 bases and the J gene lost 2 bases, with 20 bases spanning the gap. CDR3 residues: CASSPEVRHGTYEQYF. The CDR3 nucleotides are TGTGCCAGCAGCCCTGAGGTCCGCCACGGGACCTACGAGCAGTACTTC.

The chain combines TRBV7-9 with TRBJ2-7; D is uncertain. V was pared by 4 bases and J by 2 bases, with 9 bases between. There are 13 residues in the CDR3. The germline V gene has CDR1 SEHNR and CDR2 FQNEAQ (reference sequence). CDR3 bases: TGTGCCAGCAGCTCTATGTTAACCTACGAGCAGTACTTC. Translating gives CASSSMLTYEQYF.

J is TRBJ1-2 and V is TRBV6-5; maybe TRBD1 (6 bases). The CDR3 sequence is 18 residues long. V was cut by 0 bases and J by 3 bases, with 20 bases left in between. CDR1 MNHEY and CDR2 SVGAGI come from the germline V gene. This CDR3 is CASSYSDRPSLLYYGYTF. Here the CDR3 DNA reads TGTGCCAGCAGTTACTCTGACAGGCCTTCCCTTCTCTACTATGGCTACACCTTC.

This clonotype was detected a few times. This rearrangement joins TRBV12-3 or TRBV12-4 to TRBJ2-7; 7 nucleotides align to TRBD1. The CDR3 runs to 15 residues. Unmatched junction bases numbered 10, after V lost 4 bases and J lost 4 bases. CDR3 DNA sequence: TGTGCCAGCAGTTCGGGGCTACCAGGGGGATACGAGCAGTACTTC. Translation gives CASSSGLPGGYEQYF.

This clonotype was found a few times. V usage is TRBV20-1 and J usage is TRBJ2-5; D perhaps matches TRBD2 (5 bases). Germline assignment: CDR1 DFQATT and CDR2 SNEGSKA (reference sequence). The V gene lost 3 bases and the J gene lost 5 bases, with 16 bases spanning the gap. The CDR3 runs to 14 residues. CDR3 sequence: CSASLGDSRETQYF. CDR3 nucleotide sequence: TGCAGTGCTAGTCTGGGAGATAGCCGGGAGACCCAGTACTTC.

This clonotype was counted only a few times. The chain carries TRBV18 and TRBJ2-7; the match to TRBD2 covers 8 bases. The CDR3 totals 15 residues. Germline CDR1 KGHSH, CDR2 LQKENI. After removal of 5 bases from V and 2 bases from J, the junction contained 8 bases not matched to a gene. CDR3 bases: TGTGCCAGCTCAGGGGCTCGGGAGGGTCCCTACGAGCAGTACTTC. It yields the protein CASSGAREGPYEQYF.